One and the same sample provided the 12 T cell receptor beta chains below, sequenced in a study of CD8+ T cells in alopecia areata. Following RNA extraction, reverse transcription yielded cDNA that acted as the sequencing template. The table came from immunoSEQ multiplex PCR; TCRdb's copy has only in-frame clones and leaves some out. The sample has 45,000 to 60,000 clones, around 96% seen once. Sequencing was performed on CD8+ T cells sorted from blood, taken at week 0. These receptors were taken from a human donor with alopecia areata.

This clone was observed a single time. V usage is TRBV7-3 and J usage is TRBJ2-5; 7 bases align to TRBD1. The CDR3 runs 15 residues. Germline CDR1 is SGHTA and CDR2 is FQGTGA. V was clipped by 5 bases and J by 0 bases; unmatched bases: 6. In DNA form, the CDR3 reads TGTGCCAGCAGCCGGGGACAGATGTACCAAGAGACCCAGTACTTC. This translates into CASSRGQMYQETQYF.

CDR3 sequence (DNA): TGTGCCAGTAGTAGATCGGACACTGAAGCTTTCTTT. It specifies CASSRSDTEAFF. This chain uses TRBV19 with TRBJ1-1; no firm D call. This CDR3 region has 12 residues. The V and J ends lost 4 bases and 3 bases respectively, with 6 bases between them. Germline CDR1 reads LNHDA; CDR2 reads SQIVND (reference sequence).

The genes are TRBV7-2 and TRBJ2-5, with D possibly being TRBD1 or TRBD2 (5 bases each). CDR1 is SGHTA and CDR2 is FQGNSA in the germline V gene. V lost 2 bases to trimming and J lost 5 bases, with 12 bases between them. There are 14 residues in the CDR3. The CDR3 here is CASSLFVGVETQYF. CDR3 DNA: TGTGCCAGCAGCTTATTTGTGGGGGTGGAGACCCAGTACTTC.

The rearrangement uses TRBV5-6 and TRBJ2-3; maybe TRBD2 (6 bases). The CDR3 loop spans 16 amino acids. V was cut by 2 bases and J by 6 bases, with 19 bases left in between. Per germline, CDR1 SGHDT and CDR2 YYEEEE. CDR3 bases: TGTGCCAGCAGCTTTGAGGCGGGACCCCCGTGGGATACGCAGTATTTT. Protein sequence: CASSFEAGPPWDTQYF.

The chain has TRBV7-6 and TRBJ2-7, with a tentative D call TRBD2 (6 bases). There are 17 residues in the CDR3. V was trimmed by 0 bases and J by 2 bases, leaving 17 bases between them. CDR1 and CDR2 (germline): SGHVS, FNYEAQ. This chain's CDR3 is CASSLAGSLGTAYEQYF. The CDR3 DNA reads as TGTGCCAGCAGCTTAGCGGGGTCGTTGGGGACTGCCTACGAGCAGTACTTC.

V gene TRBV29-1 combines with J gene TRBJ2-7; no firm D call. Trimming removed 4 bases from V and 5 bases from J, with 15 bases in between. Per the germline V gene, CDR1 is SQVTM and CDR2 is ANQGSEA. CDR3 size: 13 residues. The CDR3 region is CSVGFQARHEQYF. Here the CDR3 DNA reads TGCAGCGTTGGGTTTCAAGCGCGCCACGAGCAGTACTTC.

This clone appeared a single time. V gene TRBV4-3 combines with J gene TRBJ2-7; 10 bases are shared with TRBD2. J lost 3 bases, V lost 0 bases, and 5 bases had no gene match. The CDR3 extends over 16 amino acids. CDR1 is LGHNA and CDR2 is YSLEER in the germline V gene. This CDR3 is CASSQDWVAGGYEQYF. The CDR3 DNA reads as TGCGCCAGCAGCCAAGATTGGGTAGCGGGGGGCTACGAGCAGTACTTC.

The chain couples TRBV5-6 to TRBJ2-1; 7 positions agree with TRBD1. From germline, CDR1 is SGHDT and CDR2 YYEEEE. The CDR3 is 16 amino acids. With 2 bases clipped from V and 1 base from J, the junction kept 6 bases outside the gene matches. In DNA form, the CDR3 reads TGTGCCAGCAGCTTCCCGACAGGGCTATCCTACAATGAGCAGTTCTTC. Encoded protein: CASSFPTGLSYNEQFF.

V usage is TRBV27 and J usage is TRBJ1-1; tentatively, D is TRBD1 (6 bases). Germline V CDR1 and CDR2: MNHEY, SMNVEV (reference sequence). V was shortened by 2 bases and J by 0 bases, with 16 bases between the two germline ends. This CDR3 has 17 amino acids. CDR3 DNA: TGTGCCAGCAGTTTAACAGGGAATGTAGGCCTGAACACTGAAGCTTTCTTT. Its protein is CASSLTGNVGLNTEAFF.

CDR3 loop: CASSQAPQADDEKLFF. In DNA form, the CDR3 reads TGCGCCAGCAGCCAAGCACCGCAGGCGGATGACGAAAAACTGTTTTTT. The chain has TRBV4-1 and TRBJ1-4; D gene uncertain. Deletions cut 1 base from V and 8 bases from J, with 17 bases between. This CDR3 contains 16 residues. CDR1 is MGHRA and CDR2 is YSYEKL in the germline V gene.

The rearrangement uses TRBV28 and TRBJ2-1; 9 nucleotides agree with TRBD2. CDR3 length: 13 amino acids. J gave up 10 bases and V 3 bases, and 4 bases lay outside the gene matches. Germline V gene sequence: CDR1 MDHEN, CDR2 SYDVKM. The CDR3 region has the DNA TGTGCCAGCAGTTTTCGGCTAGCGGGGGAGCAGTTCTTC. Translating gives CASSFRLAGEQFF.

The chain combines TRBV13 with TRBJ1-6; D perhaps matches TRBD1 (6 bases). The CDR3 spans 17 residues. Between the trimmed V and J ends, which lost 5 bases and 10 bases, there was a span of 24 bases. Germline V gene sequence: CDR1 PRHDT, CDR2 FYEKMQ (reference sequence). The CDR3 reads CASSPRFSGGLDSPLHF. For the CDR3, the DNA is TGTGCCAGCAGCCCCCGTTTTAGCGGGGGGCTTGACTCACCCCTCCACTTT.